The entry below describes one T cell receptor beta chain. Membership in each cohort depended on participant-reported clinical history. Cohort 3 donors were reported recovered after two negative PCRs, clearance, or symptom resolution. The sample belongs to a study of blood T cell repertoires in COVID-19. In the authors' workflow: It was from reference gene primer amplification that nucleated cell counts were estimated. Only in-frame clones appear in the TCRdb table, and some are missing; sequencing was by immunoSEQ multiplex PCR. D and trimming come from the DNA, and the V and J calls and clone size come from that table. The sample includes 140,000 to 150,000 clones, roughly three quarters of them seen just once. Germline lookup yields CDR1 SEHNR and CDR2 FQNEAQ (reference sequence). This CDR3 region has 13 residues. V shed 6 bases and J shed 7 bases, with 12 bases lying between them.

The receptor's source is a woman in her 50s who had recovered from COVID-19. The sample taken for sequencing was PBMCs or T cells enriched from blood (not recorded which). This chain uses TRBV7-9 with TRBJ2-2; D possibly corresponds to TRBD1 (6 bases). CDR3 in DNA: TGTGCCAGCAGAACTCAGGGGAACGGGGAGCTGTTTTTT. Translated: CASRTQGNGELFF.